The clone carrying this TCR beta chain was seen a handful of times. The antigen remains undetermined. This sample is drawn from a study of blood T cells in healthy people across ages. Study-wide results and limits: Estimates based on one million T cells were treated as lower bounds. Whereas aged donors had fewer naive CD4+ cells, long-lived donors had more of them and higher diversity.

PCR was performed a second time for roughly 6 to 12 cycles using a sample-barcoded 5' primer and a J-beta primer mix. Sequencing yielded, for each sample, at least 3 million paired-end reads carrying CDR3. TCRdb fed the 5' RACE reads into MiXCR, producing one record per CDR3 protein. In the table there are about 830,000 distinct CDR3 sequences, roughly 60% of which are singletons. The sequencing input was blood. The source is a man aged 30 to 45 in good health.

In nucleotides, the CDR3 is TGTGCCAGCAGCCAAGAGTACACCTACGAGCAGTACTTC. Its protein is CASSQEYTYEQYF. This chain joins TRBV3-1 and TRBJ2-7; D call uncertain. Germline V CDR1 and CDR2: LGHDT, YNNKEL (reference sequence). Between the trimmed V and J ends, which lost 0 bases and 2 bases, there was a span of 5 bases. The CDR3 is made up of 13 amino acids.